This T cell receptor (beta chain) was recorded in a study of T-cell memory formation after mild COVID-19. Regarding the study as a whole: Certain responding clones were present in pre-infection memory, suggesting participation of cross-reactive memory. Clones contracting over day 15 to 85 were CD4/CD8 balanced, with later expanders leaning CD4+.

In regard to this clonotype: The target antigen is unknown.

Using constant-segment primers, 5'RACE produced TCR alpha and TCR beta cDNA libraries carrying sample barcodes and UMIs. TCRdb independently ran MiXCR on the 5' RACE reads; one entry per CDR3 protein. This sample has approximately 350,000 distinct CDR3 sequences, with about an eighth found just once. The sample taken for sequencing was PBMCs or a T cell subset sorted from them (not recorded which). The source is a man aged 18 to 30 who had mild COVID-19 (a few samples of this study predate the infection). Cell type and time point are not known.

The CDR3 DNA is TGTGCCAGCAGGGGGCCGGACATTCAGTACTTC. It yields the protein CASRGPDIQYF. The gene calls are TRBV6-6 and TRBJ2-4; maybe TRBD1 (5 bases). Germline V lookup: CDR1 MNHNY, CDR2 SVGAGI (reference sequence). V was shortened by 6 bases and J by 8 bases, with 8 bases between the two germline ends. The CDR3 runs 11 residues.